This T cell receptor beta chain was captured in a study of OX40 agonist ivuxolimab in advanced cancers. The germline V gene has CDR1 SGHTA and CDR2 FQGNSA. With 5 bases removed from V and 2 bases from J, the gap between germline ends came to 2 bases. There are 11 residues in the CDR3. The method was immunoSEQ multiplex PCR; TCRdb's version includes in-frame clones alone and lacks a portion of them. The table lists more than 70,000 clones, more than 80% of them singletons. The starting material was CD4+ or CD8+ T cells sorted from blood, obtained in a trial of the OX40 agonist ivuxolimab. The V and J genes are TRBV7-2 and TRBJ2-3; D unresolved. This sequence was found in an adult with an advanced solid tumor such as melanoma, head and neck, liver or kidney cancer. CDR3: CASSNTDTQYF. Written as DNA, the CDR3 is TGTGCCAGCAGCAACACAGATACGCAGTATTTT.